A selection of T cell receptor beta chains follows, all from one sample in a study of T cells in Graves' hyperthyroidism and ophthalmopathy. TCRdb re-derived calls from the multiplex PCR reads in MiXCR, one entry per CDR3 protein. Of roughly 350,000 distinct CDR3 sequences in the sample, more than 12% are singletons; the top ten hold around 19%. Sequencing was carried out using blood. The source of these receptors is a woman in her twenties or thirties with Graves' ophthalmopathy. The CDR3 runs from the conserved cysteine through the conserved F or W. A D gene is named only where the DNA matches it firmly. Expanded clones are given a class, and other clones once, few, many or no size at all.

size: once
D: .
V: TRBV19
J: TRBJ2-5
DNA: TGTGCCAGTAGAATCTCTAGCGTCCCAGGGGAGACCCAGTACTTC
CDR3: CASRISSVPGETQYF

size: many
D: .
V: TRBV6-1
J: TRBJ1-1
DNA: TGTGCCAGCAGCGAACCCGGGGCTGAAGCTTTCTTT
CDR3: CASSEPGAEAFF

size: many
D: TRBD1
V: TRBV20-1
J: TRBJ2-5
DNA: TGCAGTGCTAGAGAGGACAGGAGTCAAGAGACCCAGTACTTC
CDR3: CSAREDRSQETQYF

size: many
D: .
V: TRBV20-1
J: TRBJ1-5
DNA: TGCAGTGCTAGAGGGACAGAATCTTATAGCAATCAGCCCCAGCATTTT
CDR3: CSARGTESYSNQPQHF

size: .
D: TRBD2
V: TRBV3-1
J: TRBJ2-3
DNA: TGTGCCAGCAGCGTAGGTCTAGCGGGGGGTTCAGATACGCAGTATTTT
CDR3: CASSVGLAGGSDTQYF

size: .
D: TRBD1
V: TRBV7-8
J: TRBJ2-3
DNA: TGTGCCAGCAGCTTAACAGACAGGGGAATTACAGATACGCAGTATTTT
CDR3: CASSLTDRGITDTQYF

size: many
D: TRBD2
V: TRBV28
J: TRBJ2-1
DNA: TGTGCCAGCAATTCGGGGGGGCAGAACTCCTACAATGAGCAGTTCTTC
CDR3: CASNSGGQNSYNEQFF

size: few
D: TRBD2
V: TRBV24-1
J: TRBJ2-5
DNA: TGTGCCACCAGTGTAGCGGGGGGGATGGAGACCCAGTACTTC
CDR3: CATSVAGGMETQYF

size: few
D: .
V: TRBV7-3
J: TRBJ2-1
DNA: TGTGCCAGCAACCCCCTTGGACAGATGTACAATGAGCAGTTCTTC
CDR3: CASNPLGQMYNEQFF

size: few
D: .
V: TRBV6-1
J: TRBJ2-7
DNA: TGTGCCAGCAGTGTGGGCAGGAGCTCCTACGAGCAGTACTTC
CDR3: CASSVGRSSYEQYF

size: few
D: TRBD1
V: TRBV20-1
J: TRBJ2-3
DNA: TGCAGTGCTGCCGACAGGGTTCTCACAGATACGCAGTATTTT
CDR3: CSAADRVLTDTQYF

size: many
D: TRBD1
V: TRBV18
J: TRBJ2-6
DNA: TGTGCCAGCTCACTCCCACAGGGGTCTGGGGCCAACGTCCTGACTTTC
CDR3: CASSLPQGSGANVLTF

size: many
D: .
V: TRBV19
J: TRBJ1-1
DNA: TGTGCCAGTACCCCCCTACCCCCCGGACGAATGAACACTGAAGCTTTCTTT
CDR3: CASTPLPPGRMNTEAFF

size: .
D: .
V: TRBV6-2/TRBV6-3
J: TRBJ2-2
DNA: TGTGCCAGCAGTTACCGGGGGGCCACAAACACCGGGGAGCTGTTTTTT
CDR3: CASSYRGATNTGELFF

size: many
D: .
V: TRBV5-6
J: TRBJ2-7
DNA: TGTGCCAGCAGCTTAGAAAACGAGCAGTACTTC
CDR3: CASSLENEQYF

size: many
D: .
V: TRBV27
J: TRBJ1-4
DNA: TGTGCCAGCAGTCAGTTCAGCCCGGGTCCAGCGGGTGAAAAACTGTTTTTT
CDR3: CASSQFSPGPAGEKLFF

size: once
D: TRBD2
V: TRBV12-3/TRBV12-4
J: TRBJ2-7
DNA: TGTGCCAGCAGCTTAGCGGGGGGCTTGTCCTACGAGCAGTACTTC
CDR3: CASSLAGGLSYEQYF

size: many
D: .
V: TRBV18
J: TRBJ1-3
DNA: TGTGCCAGCTCACCACTACTTGTGCGGGGTTTAGGAAACACCATATATTTT
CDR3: CASSPLLVRGLGNTIYF

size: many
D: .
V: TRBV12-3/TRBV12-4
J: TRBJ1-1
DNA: TGTGCCAGCAGCCGGTCCATAGGTGAAGCTTTCTTT
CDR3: CASSRSIGEAFF

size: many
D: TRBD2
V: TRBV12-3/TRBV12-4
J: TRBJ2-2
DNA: TGTGCCAGCAGGGGGACTAGCGGGACCCGAGGTCGACAACAATTCACCGGGGAGCTGTTTTTT
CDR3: CASRGTSGTRGRQQFTGELFF

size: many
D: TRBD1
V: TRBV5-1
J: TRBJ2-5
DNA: TGCGCCAGCAGCTGGGGGACAGCCTCAGAGACCCAGTACTTC
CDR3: CASSWGTASETQYF

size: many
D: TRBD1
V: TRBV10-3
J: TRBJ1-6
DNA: TGTGCCATCAAGGAGACAGGGAATTCACCCCTCCACTTT
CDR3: CAIKETGNSPLHF

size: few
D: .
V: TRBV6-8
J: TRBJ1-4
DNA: TGTGCCAGCAGTTACTCGACAGCTAATAATGAAAAACTGTTTTTT
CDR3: CASSYSTANNEKLFF

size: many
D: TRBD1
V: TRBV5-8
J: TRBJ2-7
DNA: TGTGCCAGCAGACCAGGGGGCGAATACGAGCAGTACTTC
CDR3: CASRPGGEYEQYF

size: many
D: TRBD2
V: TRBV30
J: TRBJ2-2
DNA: TGTGCAACGACTAGCCGCACCGGGGAGCTGTTTTTT
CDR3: CATTSRTGELFF

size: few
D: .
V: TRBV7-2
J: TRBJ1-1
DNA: TGTGCCAGCAGCTTAGAGGTAGGGGGGGGAACTGAAGCTTTCTTT
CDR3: CASSLEVGGGTEAFF

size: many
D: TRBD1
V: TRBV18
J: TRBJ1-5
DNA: TGTGCCAGCTCACCAGGGACAGGGCTCAATCAGCCCCAGCATTTT
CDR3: CASSPGTGLNQPQHF

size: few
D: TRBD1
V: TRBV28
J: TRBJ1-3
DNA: TGTGCCAGCAGAGAACCCACCGGGACAGGGCGCGTTAACTCTGGAAACACCATATATTTT
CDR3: CASREPTGTGRVNSGNTIYF

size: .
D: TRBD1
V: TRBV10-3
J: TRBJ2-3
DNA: TGTGCCATCAGTGAGTTATTAGGGGGCGGAGGTCCAGATACGCAGTATTTT
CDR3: CAISELLGGGGPDTQYF

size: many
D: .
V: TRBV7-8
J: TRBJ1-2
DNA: TGTGCCAGCAGCTTAGCAGGGGTTGACTATGGCTACACCTTC
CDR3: CASSLAGVDYGYTF

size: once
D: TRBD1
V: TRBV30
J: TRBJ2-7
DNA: TGTGCCTGGAGTCCCGGGACAGCCTTCTACGAGCAGTACTTC
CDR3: CAWSPGTAFYEQYF

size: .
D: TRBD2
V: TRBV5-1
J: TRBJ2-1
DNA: TGCGCCAGCGGACGACTAGCGGGGGGTTACAATGAGCAGTTCTTC
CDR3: CASGRLAGGYNEQFF

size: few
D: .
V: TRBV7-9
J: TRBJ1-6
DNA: TGTGCCAGCAGCTTAATGGGTTCCGGCTCACCCCTCCACTTT
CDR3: CASSLMGSGSPLHF

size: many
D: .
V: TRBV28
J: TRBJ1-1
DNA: TGTGCCAGCAGATACAGGAACACTGAAGCTTTCTTT
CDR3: CASRYRNTEAFF

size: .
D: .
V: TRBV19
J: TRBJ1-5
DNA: TGTGCCAGTAGTATAGGCCCGGTAGGGAATAATCAGCCCCAGCATTTT
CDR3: CASSIGPVGNNQPQHF

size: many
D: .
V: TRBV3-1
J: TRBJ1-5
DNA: TGTGCCAGCAGCCAAGATGCGGGTGGCAATCAGCCCCAGCATTTT
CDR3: CASSQDAGGNQPQHF

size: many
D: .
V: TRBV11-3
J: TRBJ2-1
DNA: TGTGCCAGCAGCTTAGGCGATGATGAGCAGTTCTTC
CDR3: CASSLGDDEQFF

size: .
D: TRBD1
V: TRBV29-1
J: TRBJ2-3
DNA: TGCAGCGTCTCGGACAGGGTAAAATATACGCAGTATTTT
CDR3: CSVSDRVKYTQYF

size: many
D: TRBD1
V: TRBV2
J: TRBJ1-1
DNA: TGTGCCATCCTCCGGGACAGGGGGCCCGGAGACACTGAAGCTTTCTTT
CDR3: CAILRDRGPGDTEAFF

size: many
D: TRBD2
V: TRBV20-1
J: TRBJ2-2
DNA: TGCAGTGCTAGAGCCGGGACTAGCGACACCGGGGAGCTGTTTTTT
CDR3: CSARAGTSDTGELFF

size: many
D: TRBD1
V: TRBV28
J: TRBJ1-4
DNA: TGTGCCAGCATCGGGGTTAGACAGGGTGGGAGTGAAAAACTGTTTTTT
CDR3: CASIGVRQGGSEKLFF

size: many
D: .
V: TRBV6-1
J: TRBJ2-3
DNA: TGTGCCAGCAGTCGATTAGAGACAGATACGCAGTATTTT
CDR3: CASSRLETDTQYF

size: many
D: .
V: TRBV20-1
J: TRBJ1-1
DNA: TGCAGTGCCGGAGGGCAATTGAACACTGAAGCTTTCTTT
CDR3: CSAGGQLNTEAFF

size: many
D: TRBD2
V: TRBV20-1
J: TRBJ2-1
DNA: TGCAGTGCTAGATTTCTAGCGGGGGTCAACAATGAGCAGTTCTTC
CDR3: CSARFLAGVNNEQFF

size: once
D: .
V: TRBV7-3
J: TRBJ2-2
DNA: TGTGCCAGCAGCCCCCTGGGTGGGGGGGCATTCACCGGGGAGCTGTTTTTT
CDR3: CASSPLGGGAFTGELFF

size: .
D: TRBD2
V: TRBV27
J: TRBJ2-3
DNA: TGTGCCAGCAGTCTGGGGGCGGGGGGGCCCCTCACAGATACGCAGTATTTT
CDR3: CASSLGAGGPLTDTQYF

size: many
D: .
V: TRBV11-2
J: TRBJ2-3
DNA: TGTGCCAGCAGCGGGTGGGGTAGAAGTCCAGATACGCAGTATTTT
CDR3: CASSGWGRSPDTQYF

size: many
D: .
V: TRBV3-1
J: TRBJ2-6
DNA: TGTGCCAGCAGCCAACATTACAGGAGCTCTGGGGCCAACGTCCTGACTTTC
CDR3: CASSQHYRSSGANVLTF